One sample yielded the 8 T cell receptor beta chains listed below, sequenced in a study of post-analysis software for immune sequencing data. Broader study findings: Five TRBV segments, including TRBV5-6, TRBV5-1 and TRBV20-1, were more frequent in patients than controls.

Unique molecular identifiers had been added to the TCR beta cDNA libraries. TCRdb re-analysed the PCR reads in MiXCR, keeping a single row per CDR3 protein. The table includes some 500,000 distinct CDR3 sequences, under 55% detected once. These TCRs' antigens remain unknown. The specimen sequenced was blood. Receptors were obtained from a girl aged 5 to 17 with multiple sclerosis.

V and J are TRBV12-3 or TRBV12-4 and TRBJ2-3; D remains unclear. CDR3 size: 16 residues. V was shortened by 2 bases and J by 0 bases, with 12 bases between the two germline ends. CDR3 bases: TGTGCCAGCAGTTTAAGATCGCCGCTGAGCACAGATACGCAGTATTTT. Protein sequence: CASSLRSPLSTDTQYF.

The V gene is TRBV9, the J gene TRBJ1-2; D possibly corresponds to TRBD1 (6 bases). The germline CDR1 and CDR2 sequences are SGDLS and YYNGEE. V shed 4 bases and J shed 0 bases, with 13 bases lying between them. The CDR3 loop spans 15 amino acids. CDR3 residues: CASSPRGFANYGYTF. In nucleotides, the CDR3 is TGTGCCAGCAGCCCAAGGGGGTTCGCTAACTATGGCTACACCTTC.

The J gene is TRBJ2-5, the V gene TRBV20-1, with TRBD2 matching over 13 bases. Judging by the DNA end, TRBJ2-7 fits better; the J call may be wrong. The germline V gene encodes CDR1 DFQATT and CDR2 SNEGSKA (reference sequence). The length of the CDR3 is 15 residues. In DNA, the CDR3 is TGCAGTGCTAGACCCCAGGGACTAGCGGGGTTCGAGCAGTACTTC. This encodes CSARPQGLAGFEQYF.

V gene TRBV4-2 combines with J gene TRBJ2-1; D may be TRBD2 (6 bases). The germline V gene encodes CDR1 LGHNA and CDR2 YNFKEQ. V lost 7 bases and J 0 bases, leaving 10 bases between the germline ends. This CDR3 has 14 amino acids. This CDR3 is CASKEGSSYNEQFF. The CDR3 DNA is TGTGCCAGCAAGGAGGGTAGCTCCTACAATGAGCAGTTCTTC.

Only a few counts were recorded for this clonotype. The V gene is TRBV10-3, the J gene TRBJ2-6; D is unresolved. This CDR3 has 13 residues. Trimming left V 10 bases short and J 0 bases short, with 7 bases between. Germline assignment: CDR1 ENHRY and CDR2 SYGVKD. This CDR3 reads CATYSSGANVLTF. The CDR3 DNA sequence: TGTGCCACATACAGCTCTGGGGCCAACGTCCTGACTTTC.

This clonotype has a handful of counts. The chain uses TRBV20-1 and TRBJ1-2, with D possibly being TRBD1 (5 bases). V was shortened by 6 bases and J by 2 bases, with 13 bases between the two germline ends. The germline CDR1 and CDR2 sequences are DFQATT and SNEGSKA (reference sequence). The CDR3 extends over 13 amino acids. CDR3: CSADYRDNYGYTF. The DNA of the CDR3 is TGCAGTGCAGATTACCGGGACAACTATGGCTACACCTTC.

The rearrangement links TRBV10-3 to TRBJ2-1, with 7 bases aligning to TRBD1. V lost 6 bases, J lost 0 bases, and 8 bases stayed unmatched. This CDR3 region has 16 residues. Germline CDR1 reads ENHRY; CDR2 reads SYGVKD. CDR3 bases: TGTGCCATCAGGGGACAGACAAATAGCTCCTACAATGAGCAGTTCTTC. It translates to CAIRGQTNSSYNEQFF.

This clonotype was counted between two and nine times. This chain joins TRBV6-4 and TRBJ2-1, with 11 bases aligning to TRBD2. The V gene's germline CDR1 is MRHNA and CDR2 SNTAGT. The CDR3 covers 13 residues. Trimming removed 5 bases from V and 6 bases from J; junction bases left unmatched: 0. CDR3 in amino acids: CASSTSGSNEQFF. DNA of the CDR3: TGTGCCAGCAGTACTAGCGGGAGCAATGAGCAGTTCTTC.